This T cell receptor (beta chain) was recovered during a study of T-cell reconstitution after alpha-beta-depleted transplantation in children. The CDR3 runs to 15 residues. Trimming took 7 bases from V and 8 from J; bases not matched to a gene: 15. Study results and limitations: Reports say that about two months after transplant, the alpha-beta T cells came out of several hundred graft clones that had expanded. Elevated TCRbeta diversity at day 60 was traced, in some patients, to surviving recipient T cells and thymic progenitors.

Molecular barcoding with unique molecular identifiers was used for the TCRbeta library. From the PCR reads, TCRdb called clonotypes with MiXCR, one entry per CDR3 protein. This sample carries 440,000 or so distinct CDR3 sequences, around two fifths of them seen once, and the ten largest clones take around a quarter. In its sample, this clonotype was seen many times. Antigen specificity is unknown. The receptor was derived from a girl aged 2 to 10 with aplastic anemia, due to receive a stem cell transplant. This sequence joins TRBV12-3 or TRBV12-4 and TRBJ1-1; 8 nucleotides match TRBD1. The sequenced sample was PBMCs, obtained before TCRalphabeta/CD19-depleted stem cell transplant. In nucleotides, the CDR3 is TGTGCCAGCACCTGGGGGACAGGCGCTAAGGGGGAAGCTTTCTTT. It encodes CASTWGTGAKGEAFF.